These T cell receptor beta chains were read from a single sample in a study of T cells in Graves' hyperthyroidism and ophthalmopathy. TCRdb called the multiplex PCR reads again in MiXCR, with one record for every CDR3 protein. The sample gives 500,000 to 650,000 distinct CDR3 sequences, about 20% of which show up once; roughly 50% is in the top ten. The sample comprised blood. The receptors here all came from a middle-aged man with Graves' ophthalmopathy. CDR3s include the opening cysteine and the closing phenylalanine or tryptophan. Each record gives: D gene, V gene, clone size, J gene, CDR3 protein, CDR3 DNA. A D gene is named only where the DNA matches it firmly. Clone size appears in some rows only: once, few, many, or a class for an expanded clone.

d_gene: TRBD2; v_gene: TRBV19; abundance: many; j_gene: TRBJ2-1; CDR3aa: CASSVWVLAGISYNEQFF; CDR3nt: TGTGCCAGTAGTGTTTGGGTCCTAGCGGGAATCTCCTACAATGAGCAGTTCTTC
d_gene: NA; v_gene: TRBV5-5; abundance: few; j_gene: TRBJ2-3; CDR3aa: CASSLGTTSTDTQYF; CDR3nt: TGTGCCAGCAGCCTCGGGACAACTAGCACAGATACGCAGTATTTT
d_gene: NA; v_gene: TRBV27; abundance: few; j_gene: TRBJ2-4; CDR3aa: CASRPWGAKNIQYF; CDR3nt: TGTGCCAGCAGGCCCTGGGGGGCCAAAAACATTCAGTACTTC
d_gene: TRBD2; v_gene: TRBV5-1; abundance: NA; j_gene: TRBJ2-5; CDR3aa: CASSSGGYQETQYF; CDR3nt: TGCGCCAGCAGTAGCGGGGGGTACCAAGAGACCCAGTACTTC
d_gene: NA; v_gene: TRBV29-1; abundance: NA; j_gene: TRBJ1-1; CDR3aa: CSVRTLRTNTEAFF; CDR3nt: TGCAGCGTTCGGACACTGCGAACGAACACTGAAGCTTTCTTT
d_gene: NA; v_gene: TRBV29-1; abundance: NA; j_gene: TRBJ1-1; CDR3aa: CSASGPNTEAFF; CDR3nt: TGCAGCGCCTCGGGCCCGAACACTGAAGCTTTCTTT
d_gene: NA; v_gene: TRBV11-2; abundance: many; j_gene: TRBJ2-1; CDR3aa: CASSFARHEQFF; CDR3nt: TGTGCCAGCAGCTTCGCTCGCCATGAGCAGTTCTTC
d_gene: NA; v_gene: TRBV6-1; abundance: NA; j_gene: TRBJ1-3; CDR3aa: CASDQQTDTRNTIYF; CDR3nt: TGTGCCAGCGACCAACAAACGGACACCCGGAACACCATATATTTT
d_gene: NA; v_gene: TRBV11-2; abundance: few; j_gene: TRBJ2-5; CDR3aa: CASSLFGGAGTQYF; CDR3nt: TGTGCCAGCAGCTTATTTGGGGGGGCAGGGACCCAGTACTTC
d_gene: TRBD1; v_gene: TRBV5-6; abundance: many; j_gene: TRBJ1-1; CDR3aa: CASSPGGRDTEAFF; CDR3nt: TGTGCCAGCAGCCCAGGGGGGAGGGACACTGAAGCTTTCTTT
d_gene: NA; v_gene: TRBV29-1; abundance: NA; j_gene: TRBJ2-2; CDR3aa: CSVRTAGTGELFF; CDR3nt: TGCAGCGTGAGGACAGCAGGAACCGGGGAGCTGTTTTTT